This T cell receptor (beta chain) was recovered during a study of cytomegalovirus exposure and HLA in healthy donors. Looking at the study overall: There were around 100 million unique TCR beta sequences, drawn from approximately 180 million T cells, in an earlier analysis. The study's findings and limits: Analyzed later, association rates of TCRs varied across HLA loci, with DRB1 most and HLA-C fewest. More clonal expansion characterized HLA-associated TCR beta chains than equally common others in a later analysis.

PCR involved 60 Vbeta and 13 Jbeta primers. Profiled with immunoSEQ multiplex PCR; TCRdb holds only in-frame clones, not every one. The top ten hold over 2.5% of the sample, which has under 150,000 clones, 82% seen once. The donors comprised healthy bone marrow donors. CDR1 is MNHEY and CDR2 is SVGAGI in the germline V gene. V lost 0 bases, J lost 3 bases, and 4 bases stayed unmatched. The CDR3 runs to 16 residues. A word on this clone: Its antigen remains unidentified.

The V and J genes are TRBV6-5 and TRBJ2-3; TRBD1 matches 9 bases. The sample comprised PBMCs. The TCR was taken from a male donor in good health and CMV-seronegative. CDR3 DNA: TGTGCCAGCAGTTACTCTGGCGGGACAGGGACAGATACGCAGTATTTT. It codes for CASSYSGGTGTDTQYF.